Given below is one T cell receptor beta chain in context. The record originates from a study of T cell changes during pregnancy in multiple sclerosis. Sequencing used immunoSEQ multiplex PCR; TCRdb keeps in-frame clones, though not all of them. Of about 77,000 clones listed, approximately 94% were seen once; the top ten hold about 2.5%. The CDR3 sequence is 16 residues long. The V end was cut by 3 bases, the J end by 0 bases, with 14 bases between. The V gene's germline CDR1 is SGHRS and CDR2 YFSETQ. The chain is built from TRBV5-1 and TRBJ2-3; a possible D gene is TRBD2 (6 bases). The clonotype comes from a female donor in good health, enrolled as a control in a pregnancy study. Here the sequenced sample was peripheral blood, taken after pregnancy. The CDR3 is CASSSGLGTSTDTQYF. The DNA for the CDR3 is TGCGCCAGCAGCTCGGGACTTGGAACTAGCACAGATACGCAGTATTTT.